The 15 T cell receptor beta chains given below trace back to one sample, sequenced in a study of shared clonotypes between healthy human individuals. CD45RO negativity and positive selection for CCR7 defined naive CD8 cells, a population that excluded terminally differentiated effector memory CD45RA+ cells. Measured with immunoSEQ multiplex PCR; TCRdb has only the in-frame clones, and not every one. The data contain around 1.9 million clones, 85% to 95% of them seen just once; the ten biggest clones take up about 1.5%. Sequencing was done on a sample of naive CD8+ T cells from PBMCs. Receptors originate from a man in his late teens or twenties in good health. Some clones in this sample may be carry-over from other donors' samples.

V gene TRBV9 combines with J gene TRBJ2-5, with D possibly TRBD2 on 6 matching bases. Looked up from germline, CDR1 is SGDLS and CDR2 is YYNGEE. CDR3 size: 15 residues. V was shortened by 4 bases and J by 5 bases, with 18 bases between the two germline ends. The CDR3 sequence is CASSLLSLEGETQYF. The CDR3 bases are TGTGCCAGCAGCCTACTCTCCCTGGAGGGGGAGACCCAGTACTTC.

V is TRBV6-1 and J is TRBJ2-1; D is unresolved. With 2 bases removed from V and 11 bases from J, the gap between germline ends came to 10 bases. The CDR3 consists of 12 residues. The germline V gene encodes CDR1 MNHNS and CDR2 SASEGT. In DNA form, the CDR3 reads TGTGCCAGCAGTGAACAGCCAGATCAGCAGTTCTTC. Protein product: CASSEQPDQQFF.

The CDR3 loop reads CASRTITGELFF. DNA of the CDR3: TGTGCCAGCAGGACGATCACCGGGGAGCTGTTTTTT. This chain links TRBV27 with TRBJ2-2, with D unresolved. The germline V and J ends were trimmed by 6 bases and 4 bases, with 6 bases remaining between them. Germline V CDR1 and CDR2: MNHEY, SMNVEV (reference sequence). The CDR3 sequence is 12 residues long.

The chain couples TRBV9 to TRBJ1-1; D is unclear. Per the germline V gene, CDR1 is SGDLS and CDR2 is YYNGEE. Deletions cut 4 bases from V and 0 bases from J, with 7 bases between. CDR3 length: 13 amino acids. CDR3: CASSRVVNTEAFF. In DNA form, the CDR3 reads TGTGCCAGCAGCAGGGTTGTGAACACTGAAGCTTTCTTT. Based on the CDR3 plus reference TRBV9 and TRBJ1-1, the full variable domain is DSGVTQTPKHLITATGQRVTLRCSPRSGDLSVYWYQQSLDQGLQFLIQYYNGEERAKGNILERFSAQQFPDLHSELNLSSLELGDSALYFCASSRVVNTEAFFGQGTRLTVV.

With regard to this clone: The junction does not match germline at one end; this may be a read error. J is TRBJ1-2 and V is TRBV30; TRBD1 matches 11 bases. The CDR3 covers 17 residues. The germline V gene encodes CDR1 GTSNPN and CDR2 SVGIG (reference sequence). CDR3 nucleotides: TGTGCCTGGAGTGTACTAAGGGACAGGGGGGTAAACTTTGGCTACACCTTC. Translating gives CAWSVLRDRGVNFGYTF.

The rearrangement links TRBV27 to TRBJ2-1; D unresolved. V dropped 5 bases and J dropped 13 bases, with 15 bases sitting between them. The CDR3 consists of 12 residues. Germline CDR1 MNHEY, CDR2 SMNVEV (reference sequence). Here the CDR3 reads CASSPLWGPQFF. CDR3 DNA: TGTGCCAGCAGTCCCCTGTGGGGTCCTCAGTTCTTC.

The chain joins TRBV11-3 to TRBJ2-3; D possibly corresponds to TRBD2 (5 bases). Germline V CDR1 and CDR2: SGHNT, YENEEA. The length of the CDR3 is 17 residues. The germline V and J ends were trimmed by 2 bases and 0 bases, with 15 bases remaining between them. The CDR3 coding sequence is TGTGCCAGCAGCTTATCGGTTCCTAGCCGGAGCACAGATACGCAGTATTTT. Its translation is CASSLSVPSRSTDTQYF.

The rearrangement joins TRBV27 to TRBJ2-7; 7 nucleotides match TRBD1. The CDR3 consists of 15 residues. Germline CDR1 MNHEY, CDR2 SMNVEV (reference sequence). The junction had 10 bases not matched to a gene; V was cut back by 5 bases and J by 3 bases. The CDR3: CASSRDRAPFYEQYF. CDR3 in DNA: TGTGCCAGCAGTCGTGACAGGGCCCCGTTCTACGAGCAGTACTTC.

The V gene is TRBV6-4, the J gene TRBJ1-5, with TRBD1 matching over 10 bases. Germline trimming cut 10 bases from V and 0 bases from J; bases unmatched to any gene: 9. The CDR3 contains 16 residues. Germline V gene lookup returns CDR1 MRHNA and CDR2 SNTAGT. The CDR3 loop reads CATLRDRGLSNQPQHF. In DNA form, the CDR3 reads TGTGCCACTCTGCGGGACAGGGGCCTTAGCAATCAGCCCCAGCATTTT.

The chain joins TRBV4-3 to TRBJ2-7, with D unresolved. The CDR3 runs 15 residues. CDR1 and CDR2 (germline): LGHNA, YSLEER. V lost 6 bases to trimming and J lost 1 base, with 16 bases between them. The CDR3 is CASSPDVSISYEQYF. The CDR3, as DNA: TGCGCCAGCAGTCCGGATGTCTCTATTTCCTACGAGCAGTACTTC.

The chain carries TRBV6-6 and TRBJ1-4; D remains unclear. Trimming removed 5 bases from V and 16 bases from J, with 14 bases in between. The CDR3 length is 11 residues. Looked up from germline, CDR1 is MNHNY and CDR2 is SVGAGI (reference sequence). CDR3 region: CASSTDGRQFF. In DNA, the CDR3 is TGTGCCAGCAGTACAGACGGACGTCAGTTTTTT.

The genes are TRBV5-1 and TRBJ1-1; the D gene is possibly TRBD1 (6 bases). The CDR3 runs 17 residues. Germline V gene data show CDR1 as SGHRS and CDR2 as YFSETQ. V was cut by 4 bases and J by 1 base, with 20 bases left in between. In nucleotides, the CDR3 is TGCGCCAGCAGCACCGGGATGGGGGCGCACAAGAACACTGAAGCTTTCTTT. It is translated as CASSTGMGAHKNTEAFF.

This chain joins TRBV30 and TRBJ2-1; 7 bases fit TRBD2. V lost 0 bases, J lost 2 bases, and 4 bases stayed unmatched. CDR3 length: 15 amino acids. Germline values: CDR1 GTSNPN, CDR2 SVGIG (reference sequence). CDR3 nucleotide sequence: TGTGCCTGGAGTGTAGCTAGCGGTACCTACAATGAGCAGTTCTTC. This encodes CAWSVASGTYNEQFF.

The gene calls are TRBV13 and TRBJ2-6; tentatively, D is TRBD2 (6 bases). V lost 1 base and J lost 0, with 16 bases in between. The CDR3 spans 19 residues. Germline CDR1 is PRHDT and CDR2 is FYEKMQ (reference sequence). CDR3 coding DNA: TGTGCCAGCAGCTTAGCGTCAGGGAGGTGGCTCTCTGGGGCCAACGTCCTGACTTTC. Protein sequence: CASSLASGRWLSGANVLTF.

The V and J genes are TRBV13 and TRBJ2-2, with 14 bases lining up with TRBD2. Germline values: CDR1 PRHDT, CDR2 FYEKMQ (reference sequence). V shed 2 bases, J shed 5 bases, and the junction held 7 bases outside the gene matches. The CDR3 runs 18 residues. CDR3 in amino acids: CASSLTGTSGSRTGELFF. CDR3 DNA sequence: TGTGCCAGCAGCTTAACCGGGACTAGCGGGAGTAGGACCGGGGAGCTGTTTTTT.